The clone carrying this TCR beta chain was recorded many times. What it binds is unknown. The data originate from a study of T cells after yellow fever vaccination. General study points: Among all clonotypes, a small share was observed in both CD4 and CD8 compartments. Compared with primary, the secondary response was weaker and peaked at day 5, not 15. The booster saw the reappearance of most primary-vaccination clones (about 95% CD4, 88% CD8).

The 5'RACE template-switching step produced TCR cDNA and added a universal primer site and UMIs. TCRdb reprocessed the 5' RACE reads with MiXCR, giving one entry per CDR3 protein. The repertoire holds about 160,000 distinct CDR3 sequences, 6% to 7.5% seen once, with more than 2.5% in the top ten. The sequence was collected from a man aged 18 to 29 who received the YFV17D yellow fever vaccine. This material consisted of CD4+ T cells sorted from PBMCs, taken around 5 days after the first yellow fever vaccination.

The CDR3 DNA follows: TGTGCCACCAGCAGAACGGGACAGAGCTACGAGCAGTACTTC. As protein: CATSRTGQSYEQYF. This chain uses TRBV15 with TRBJ2-7, with 7 bases aligning to TRBD1. V lost 2 bases, J lost 3 bases, and 4 bases stayed unmatched. Germline V gene sequence: CDR1 LNHNV, CDR2 YYDKDF (reference sequence). CDR3 length: 14 amino acids.